The text below deals with one TCR beta chain. This sample was included in a study of spatial heterogeneity in lung cancer. TCRdb used MiXCR to reprocess the 5' RACE reads, holding one entry per CDR3 protein. The data contain 49,000 or so distinct CDR3 sequences, about an eighth of them singletons. Time point meaning: sample taken at primary tumor resection. The authors sequenced whole RNA from tumor, nontumor lung or frozen PBMC without sorting. V was trimmed by 0 bases and J by 6 bases, leaving 15 bases between them. CDR1 is SGHNT, CDR2 YYREEE, per germline (reference sequence). This CDR3 region has 15 residues.

This clonotype was obtained from a female donor with early-stage non-small cell lung cancer. Source: PBMCs, taken at surgery. The V call is TRBV5-4, the J call TRBJ1-2; no firm D call. CDR3 loop: CASSLEGSRFNGYTF. CDR3 nucleotide sequence: TGTGCCAGCAGCTTGGAGGGTTCAAGATTTAATGGCTACACCTTC.